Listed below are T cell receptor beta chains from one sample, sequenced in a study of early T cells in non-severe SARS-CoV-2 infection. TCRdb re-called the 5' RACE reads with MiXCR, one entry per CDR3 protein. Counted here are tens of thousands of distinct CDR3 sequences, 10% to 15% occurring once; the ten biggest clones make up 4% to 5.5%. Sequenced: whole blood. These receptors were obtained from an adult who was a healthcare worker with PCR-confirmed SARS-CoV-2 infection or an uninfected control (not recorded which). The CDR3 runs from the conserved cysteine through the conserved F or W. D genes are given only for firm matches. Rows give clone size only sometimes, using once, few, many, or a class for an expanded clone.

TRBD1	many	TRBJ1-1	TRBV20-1	TGCAGTGCTAGAGCGCCGGGACAGGGCAACACTGAAGCTTTCTTT	CSARAPGQGNTEAFF
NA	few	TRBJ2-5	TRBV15	TGTGCCACCAGCAGAGAGGAAGGGTTAGGTGAGACCCAGTACTTC	CATSREEGLGETQYF
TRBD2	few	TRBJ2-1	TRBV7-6	TGTGCCAGCTCACTAGCGGGAGAAGTCGATGAGCAGTTCTTC	CASSLAGEVDEQFF
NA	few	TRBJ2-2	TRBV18	TGTGCCAGCTCACCAGCCCGGAACAGGGAGCTGTTTTTT	CASSPARNRELFF
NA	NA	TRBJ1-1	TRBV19	TGTGCCACGAAGGGGGGGAGGAACACTGAAGCTTTCTTT	CATKGGRNTEAFF
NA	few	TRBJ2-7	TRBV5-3	TGTGCCAGAAGCTTGGTAGGGGGGGCTCCCGGCGAGCAGTACTTC	CARSLVGGAPGEQYF
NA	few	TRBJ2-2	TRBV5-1	TGCGCCAGCAGCTTGGCAACAACCGGGGAGCTGTTTTTT	CASSLATTGELFF
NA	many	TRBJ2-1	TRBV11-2	TGTGCCAGCAGCCTGGGCCAGGGGGGTTACAATGAGCAGTTCTTC	CASSLGQGGYNEQFF
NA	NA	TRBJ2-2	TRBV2	TGTGCCAGCAGTGAAGACAGAAGAGGAACCGGGGAGCTGTTTTTT	CASSEDRRGTGELFF
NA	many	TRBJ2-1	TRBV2	TGTGCCAGCAGTGCCTCTAGTAATAGGTACAATGAGCAGTTCTTC	CASSASSNRYNEQFF
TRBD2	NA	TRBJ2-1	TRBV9	TGTGCCAGCAGCATCAGCGGGGGCCTTTGCAATGAGCAGTTCTTC	CASSISGGLCNEQFF
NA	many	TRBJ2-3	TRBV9	TGTGCCAGCAGCTTGGGGGGGCCGGCAAAAACAGATACGCAGTATTTT	CASSLGGPAKTDTQYF
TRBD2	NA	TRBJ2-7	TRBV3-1	TGTGCCAGCAGCCCTAGGACTAGCGGGGTCTACGAGCAGTACTTC	CASSPRTSGVYEQYF
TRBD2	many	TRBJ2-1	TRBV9	TGTGCCAGCAGCGTAGACAGCGGGGCCTACAATGAGCAGTTCTTC	CASSVDSGAYNEQFF
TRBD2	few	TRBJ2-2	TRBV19	TGTGCCAGTAGATCGGGACTAGCGGTATACGCGAACACCGGGGAGCTGTTTTTT	CASRSGLAVYANTGELFF
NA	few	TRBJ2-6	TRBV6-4	TGTGCCAGCAGTGACAGGGAAGGACCATCTGGGGCCAACGTCCTGACTTTC	CASSDREGPSGANVLTF
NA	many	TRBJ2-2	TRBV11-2	TGTGCCAGCAGCTTACTCAGCGAGTCCGGGGAGCTGTTTTTT	CASSLLSESGELFF
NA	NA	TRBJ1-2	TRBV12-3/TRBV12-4	TGTGCCAGCAGTTTCGGACTGAGAAAAAACTATGGCTACACCTTC	CASSFGLRKNYGYTF
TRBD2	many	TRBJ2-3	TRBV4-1	TGCGCCAGCAGCTCGCGGGAGAGCACAGATACGCAGTATTTT	CASSSRESTDTQYF
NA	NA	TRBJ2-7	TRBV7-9	TGTGCCAGCAGCATCTCAGGGGCGATAACCTACGAGCAGTACTTC	CASSISGAITYEQYF
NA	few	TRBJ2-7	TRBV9	TGTGCCAGCAGCTCAGACTTTACCTCCTACGAGCAGTACTTC	CASSSDFTSYEQYF
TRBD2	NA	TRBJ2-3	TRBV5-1	TGCGCCAGCAGCTCCGGGGGTAGCGGGAAACCAACTCGGGATACGCAGTATTTT	CASSSGGSGKPTRDTQYF
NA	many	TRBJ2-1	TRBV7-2	TGTGCCAGCGGTGCCCCTCGCGCGAACAATGAGCAGTTCTTC	CASGAPRANNEQFF
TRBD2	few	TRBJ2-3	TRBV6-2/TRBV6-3	TGTGCCAGCAGTTACCCGGGACTAGCGCTCAGCACAGATACGCAGTATTTT	CASSYPGLALSTDTQYF
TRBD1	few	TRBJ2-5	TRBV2	TGTGCCAGCGCTTTTTCCCAGGGGGCGCGGGAGACCCAGTACTTC	CASAFSQGARETQYF
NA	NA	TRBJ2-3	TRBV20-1	TGCAGTGCTAGGCAGGCGGACAGCACAGATACGCAGTATTTT	CSARQADSTDTQYF
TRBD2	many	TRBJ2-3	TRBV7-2	TGTGCCAGCAGGCGGACTAGCGGGAGCACAGATACGCAGTATTTT	CASRRTSGSTDTQYF
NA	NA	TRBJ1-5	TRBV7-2	TGTGCCAGCAGCTTGGACGGGTGGTATAGCAATCAGCCCCAGCATTTT	CASSLDGWYSNQPQHF
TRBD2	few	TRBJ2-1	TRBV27	TGTGCCAGCAGCCCCGGGGGGGCCTACAATGAGCAGTTCTTC	CASSPGGAYNEQFF
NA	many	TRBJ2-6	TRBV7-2	TGTGCCAGCAGCCGCCGTGGGGGGGCCTCTGGGGCCAACGTCCTGACTTTC	CASSRRGGASGANVLTF
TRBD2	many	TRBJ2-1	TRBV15	TGTGCCACGGGGAGAGCGGGAGGGAGGGATGAGCAGTTCTTC	CATGRAGGRDEQFF
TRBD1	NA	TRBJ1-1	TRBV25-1	TGTGCCAGCAGTGTTCGCGACAGGGACGAAGCTTTCTTT	CASSVRDRDEAFF
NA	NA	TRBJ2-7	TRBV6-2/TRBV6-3	TGTGCCAGCAGCCCACAGAGTGGGGACTCCTCCTACGAGCAGTACTTC	CASSPQSGDSSYEQYF
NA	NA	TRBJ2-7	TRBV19	TGTGCCTCCAAGGGCGACCCAGGGTCAGAACAGTACGAGCAGTACTTC	CASKGDPGSEQYEQYF
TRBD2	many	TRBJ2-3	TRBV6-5	TGTGCCAGCAGTTACGCCGGGACTAGCGGGACAGATACGCAGTATTTT	CASSYAGTSGTDTQYF
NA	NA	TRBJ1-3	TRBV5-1	TGCGCCAGCAGCTTGGCACGGCAGGGGAACGCTGGAAACACCATATATTTT	CASSLARQGNAGNTIYF
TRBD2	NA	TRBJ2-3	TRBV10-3	TGTGCCATCGGTAGCGGGGCTAGCACAGATACGCAGTATTTT	CAIGSGASTDTQYF
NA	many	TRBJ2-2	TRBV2	TGTGCCAGCAGACGGATGGGCCCTGCGACCGGGGAGCTGTTTTTT	CASRRMGPATGELFF
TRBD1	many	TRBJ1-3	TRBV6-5	TGTGCCAGCAGTCATCCCAGGGGGGCTGGAAACACCATATATTTT	CASSHPRGAGNTIYF
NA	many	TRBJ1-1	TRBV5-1	TGCGCCAGCAGCTTGTCAGTTACGGTTTCTGACACTGAAGCTTTCTTT	CASSLSVTVSDTEAFF
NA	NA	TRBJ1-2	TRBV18	TGTGCCAGCTCAACGGGACCGGATTATGGCTACACCTTC	CASSTGPDYGYTF
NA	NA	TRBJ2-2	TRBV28	TGTGCCAGCAGTTTCCGCGGACTGAACACCGGGGAGCTGTTTTTT	CASSFRGLNTGELFF
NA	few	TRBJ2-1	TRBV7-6	TGTGCCAGCAGCCCCCGGGCCACGGTCTCTGAGCAGTTCTTC	CASSPRATVSEQFF
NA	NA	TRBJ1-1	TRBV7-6	TGTGCCAGCAGCCGTTTCGACGGCGCGAGGGCTGAAGCTTTCTTT	CASSRFDGARAEAFF
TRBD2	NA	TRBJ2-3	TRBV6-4	TGTGCCAGCAGTGACCCGACTAGCGGGACAGATACGCAGTATTTT	CASSDPTSGTDTQYF
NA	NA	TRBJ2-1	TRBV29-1	TGCAGCGTTGAACCGGTCTACAATGAGCAGTTCTTC	CSVEPVYNEQFF
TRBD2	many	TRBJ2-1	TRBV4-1	TGCGCCAGCAGCCAAGATCGGACTAGACCCTACAATGAGCAGTTCTTC	CASSQDRTRPYNEQFF
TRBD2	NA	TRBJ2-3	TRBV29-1	TGCAGCGTGGCCCGGGACTACACAGATACGCAGTATTTT	CSVARDYTDTQYF
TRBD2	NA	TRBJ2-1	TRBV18	TGTGCCAGCTCACCATCCCCGACTAGCGGGAGTGGTAATGAGCAGTTCTTC	CASSPSPTSGSGNEQFF
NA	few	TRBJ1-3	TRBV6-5	TGTGCCAGCAGTTACTCGGGTCTGAGAAAGGGGCCTAGAAACACCATATATTTT	CASSYSGLRKGPRNTIYF
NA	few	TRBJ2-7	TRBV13	TGTGCCAGCAGCCCCGACAGATCCTACGAGCAGTACTTC	CASSPDRSYEQYF
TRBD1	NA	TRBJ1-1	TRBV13	TGTGCCAGCAGCTTGACAGGGTTGTTTGGGGACACTGAAGCTTTCTTT	CASSLTGLFGDTEAFF
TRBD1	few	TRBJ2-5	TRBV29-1	TGCAGCGGAACAGGGGGCGCAGAGACCCAGTACTTC	CSGTGGAETQYF
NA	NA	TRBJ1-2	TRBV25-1	TGTGCCAGCAGTGAATTCGCAGACTATGGCTACACCTTC	CASSEFADYGYTF
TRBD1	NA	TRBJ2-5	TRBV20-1	TGCAGTGCTAGAGATCGGACAGGGGGAAAGACCCAGTACTTC	CSARDRTGGKTQYF